A selection of T cell receptor beta chains follows, all from one sample in a study of CXCR3-negative and CXCR3-positive naive CD8 T cells. TCRdb reprocessed the 5' RACE reads, with one entry per CDR3 protein and no DNA. This sample contains more than 6,000 distinct CDR3 sequences. Sequencing used naive CXCR3+ CD8+ T cells from blood. Every receptor here comes from a human donor in good health. Some clones in this sample may be carry-over from other donors' samples. CDR3s include the opening cysteine and the closing phenylalanine or tryptophan. Fields, in order: J gene, V gene, clone size, CDR3 protein. The size of a clone is reported for some rows only, either as once, few or many, or as a class for expanded clones.

TRBJ2-7 | TRBV5-1 | medium-sized | CASSWGRAFLNEQYF
TRBJ2-5 | TRBV7-2 | medium-sized | CASSSEGRGSPETQYF
TRBJ2-1 | TRBV5-1 | . | CASSQDRYNEQFF
TRBJ2-7 | TRBV29-1 | . | CSVVAGGTYEQYF
TRBJ1-2 | TRBV4-1 | medium-sized | CASSPRDRQVFGYTF
TRBJ1-1 | TRBV5-5 | . | CASSPYTGSSEAFF
TRBJ2-1 | TRBV20-1 | medium-sized | CSASGPQADHEQFF
TRBJ2-7 | TRBV29-1 | medium-sized | CSVEASGSDEQYF
TRBJ2-2 | TRBV7-7 | . | CASSPGTENTGELFF
TRBJ1-2 | TRBV6-1 | . | CASSDRASEEGYTF
TRBJ2-7 | TRBV15 | . | CATSSRTGAYEQYF
TRBJ2-1 | TRBV5-1 | . | CASSLDPSGITEQFF
TRBJ1-5 | TRBV5-1 | medium-sized | CATSRTGESNQPQHF
TRBJ2-7 | TRBV20-1 | . | CSARGTSGAPYEQYF
TRBJ2-1 | TRBV20-1 | medium-sized | CSAPLAGPYNEQFF
TRBJ2-7 | TRBV29-1 | . | CSVTGTAYEQYF
TRBJ1-2 | TRBV20-1 | . | CSARVVGVGYGYTF
TRBJ2-1 | TRBV29-1 | medium-sized | CSVEGMGSHHNEQFF
TRBJ1-2 | TRBV29-1 | medium-sized | CSVGTVYGYTF
TRBJ2-3 | TRBV3-1 | medium-sized | CASSQDAGGSTDTQYF
TRBJ2-3 | TRBV7-6 | . | CASSFGGTDTQYF
TRBJ2-7 | TRBV2 | medium-sized | CAEGLAGVNEQYF
TRBJ2-5 | TRBV15 | . | CATSRVGSLETQYF
TRBJ2-3 | TRBV4-1 | . | CASSQPGGIGTDTQYF
TRBJ2-7 | TRBV4-1 | . | CASSQGERESSYEQYF
TRBJ1-1 | TRBV6-1 | medium-sized | CASSETRTEAFF
TRBJ2-1 | TRBV20-1 | . | CSARDLGPGNEQFF
TRBJ2-3 | TRBV12-3/TRBV12-4 | medium-sized | CASSRTGGSDTQYF
TRBJ2-7 | TRBV29-1 | . | CSVWGMAGGTYEQYF
TRBJ2-7 | TRBV3-1 | . | CASSQDGGLAGEQYF
TRBJ2-1 | TRBV11-3 | medium-sized | CASSPWDSSSYNEQFF
TRBJ2-7 | TRBV27 | medium-sized | CASSPGTSATEQYF
TRBJ2-5 | TRBV6-6 | . | CAITSGSLETQYF
TRBJ2-7 | TRBV4-2 | medium-sized | CASSQPLIRGDFNEQYF
TRBJ2-1 | TRBV27 | medium-sized | CASSPGLAGYNEQFF
TRBJ2-7 | TRBV20-1 | . | CSARETSRYEQYF
TRBJ2-1 | TRBV27 | medium-sized | CASSLGQGTYNEQFF
TRBJ2-7 | TRBV29-1 | . | CSVMEGGYEQYF